This record covers a single T cell receptor (beta chain). Its antigen is not yet known. Per-base quality was not reported, and no clone a single base away is much larger than it. CDR3 length: 15 amino acids, cysteine to phenylalanine. Of all the DNA, just the CDR3 is kept, 45 bases in frame from base 1. Based on the germline V gene, the CDR1 and CDR2 sequences are MRHNA and SNTAGT. After removal of 3 bases from V and 5 bases from J, the junction retains 7 bases not matched to a gene. Patients with a history of autoimmune disease or receiving systemic immunosuppression were excluded from the trial. Peripheral blood for TCR sequencing was drawn from every dose cohort at baseline, at cycle 4 day 1 and at cycle 7 day 1. Samples came from an open-label, multicenter, first-in-human phase I dose-escalation trial of ivuxolimab. Adults with locally advanced or metastatic melanoma, renal cell carcinoma, hepatocellular carcinoma or head and neck squamous cell carcinoma were enrolled in the trial. CD4+ and CD8+ T cells were sorted separately from peripheral blood before TCR sequencing.

The sample belongs to a study of OX40 agonist ivuxolimab in advanced cancers. Concerning the study at large: Ivuxolimab was a fully human IgG2 agonistic monoclonal antibody targeting the costimulatory receptor OX40 (CD134). Partial responses occurred in three dose-escalation patients, of whom one had hepatocellular carcinoma and two had cutaneous melanoma. Patients were allowed to have had prior anti-PD-1, anti-PD-L1 or anti-CTLA-4 therapy, and roughly 40% of the dose-escalation patients had previously received checkpoint inhibitors. Of the approximately 50 patients in dose escalation, 19 had hepatocellular carcinoma, approximately 15 had melanoma, 9 had renal cell carcinoma and 9 had head and neck cancer. Peripheral TCRbeta sequencing aimed to test whether ivuxolimab altered TCR sequence diversity and caused clonal T-cell expansion. The dose-escalation cohort was 80% to 90% male with a mean age of about 65 years, ranging from roughly 23 to 85. Intravenous ivuxolimab was administered to patients every 2 weeks at six dose levels: 0.01, 0.1, 0.3, 1.5, 3 and 10 mg/kg. The paper covers the monotherapy dose-escalation part of the phase I ivuxolimab trial, which included N of about 50 patients.

To sequence the TCRbeta CDR3 region, genomic DNA was isolated from the sorted cells. The immunoSEQ Assay was used for sequencing of TCRbeta CDR3 regions. In its TCRdb copy, this immuneACCESS table keeps in-frame sequences only and misses some clones. Where compared with another copy, unresolved V genes explain less than half of these, and the others have no known cause. This sample comprises more than 10,000 clones, about 75% of them detected only once. The ten largest clones add up to around 32% of the sample. General conclusions and limits of the study: Clonal expansion of both CD4+ and CD8+ blood T cells was observed from baseline to week 6 at doses 0.1 to 3.0 mg/kg. Low levels of normalized T-cell clonal expansion were also shown by some nonresponding patients. In partial responders in the 0.1-3.0 mg/kg groups, normalized peripheral clonal expansion was found to be among the lowest, especially among CD8+ T cells. After ivuxolimab, more expanded clones were found on average in CD8+ T cells than in CD4+ T cells. The antigen specificity of the clonally expanded peripheral T cells was not determined.

Sample: CD4+ or CD8+ T cells sorted from blood, taken in a trial of the OX40 agonist ivuxolimab. The chain employs TRBV6-4 and TRBJ2-5, with 9 central nucleotides matching TRBD1. The TCR comes from an adult with an advanced solid tumor such as melanoma, head and neck, liver or kidney cancer. The CDR3 here reads CASSEGQGFGETQYF. The bases read TGTGCCAGCAGTGAGGGACAGGGCTTCGGGGAGACCCAGTACTTC.